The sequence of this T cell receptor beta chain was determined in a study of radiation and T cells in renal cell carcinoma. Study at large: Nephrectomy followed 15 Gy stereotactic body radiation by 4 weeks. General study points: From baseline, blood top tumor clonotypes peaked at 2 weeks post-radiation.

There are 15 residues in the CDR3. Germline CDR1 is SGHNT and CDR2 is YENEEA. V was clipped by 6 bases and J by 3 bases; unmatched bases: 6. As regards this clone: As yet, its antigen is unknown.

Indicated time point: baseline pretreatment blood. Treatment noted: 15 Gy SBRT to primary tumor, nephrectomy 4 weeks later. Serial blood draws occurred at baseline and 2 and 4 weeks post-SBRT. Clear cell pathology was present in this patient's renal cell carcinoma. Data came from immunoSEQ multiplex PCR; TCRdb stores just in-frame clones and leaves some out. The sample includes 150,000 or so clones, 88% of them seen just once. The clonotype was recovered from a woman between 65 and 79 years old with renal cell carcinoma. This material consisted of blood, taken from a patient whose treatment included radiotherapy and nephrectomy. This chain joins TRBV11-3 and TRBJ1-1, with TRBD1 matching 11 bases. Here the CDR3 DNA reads TGTGCCAGCAGGACAACGGGACAGGGGGACACTGAAGCTTTCTTT. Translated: CASRTTGQGDTEAFF.